This T cell receptor (beta chain) was captured in a study of radiation and T cells in renal cell carcinoma. V lost 5 bases to trimming and J lost 6 bases, with 13 bases between them. The CDR3 spans 13 residues. The V gene's germline CDR1 is MNHEY and CDR2 SMNVEV (reference sequence). Profiled with immunoSEQ multiplex PCR; TCRdb holds only in-frame clones, not every one. Among 100,000 to 150,000 clones listed, more than 75% were seen once. Time point indicated: blood 2 weeks post-SBRT. Treatment here: 15 Gy SBRT to primary tumor, nephrectomy 4 weeks later. Sequencing used blood, obtained from a patient whose treatment included radiotherapy and nephrectomy. The chain combines TRBV27 with TRBJ1-2; possibly TRBD1 for D (6 bases). The clonotype comes from a woman in her seventies with renal cell carcinoma. CDR3 sequence (DNA): TGTGCCAGCAGTCCGTACCACAGGGATGGCTACACCTTC. This encodes CASSPYHRDGYTF.